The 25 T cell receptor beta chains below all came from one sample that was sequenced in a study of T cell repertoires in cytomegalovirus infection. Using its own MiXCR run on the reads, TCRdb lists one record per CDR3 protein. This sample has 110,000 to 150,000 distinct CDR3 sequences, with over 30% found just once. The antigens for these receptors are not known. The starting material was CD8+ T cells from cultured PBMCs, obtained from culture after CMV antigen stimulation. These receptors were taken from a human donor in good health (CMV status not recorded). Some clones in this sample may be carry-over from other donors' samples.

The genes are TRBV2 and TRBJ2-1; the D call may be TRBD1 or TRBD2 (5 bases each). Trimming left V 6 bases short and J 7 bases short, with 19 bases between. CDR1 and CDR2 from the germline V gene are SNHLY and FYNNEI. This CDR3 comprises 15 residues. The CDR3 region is CASRGPAGSRNEQFF. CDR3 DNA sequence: TGTGCCAGCAGGGGCCCGGCAGGGAGTAGAAATGAGCAGTTCTTC.

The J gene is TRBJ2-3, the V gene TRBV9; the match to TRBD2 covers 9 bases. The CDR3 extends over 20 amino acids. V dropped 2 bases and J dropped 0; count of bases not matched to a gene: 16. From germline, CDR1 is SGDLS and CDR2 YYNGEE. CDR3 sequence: CASSVRPWASGDPSTDTQYF. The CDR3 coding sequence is TGTGCCAGCAGCGTGAGACCCTGGGCTAGCGGGGACCCTAGCACAGATACGCAGTATTTT.

The CDR3 DNA sequence: TGTGCCAGCAGCAGCCGGGACACAACAAGGTCACCCCTCCACTTT. Amino acids: CASSSRDTTRSPLHF. The chain joins TRBV12-3 or TRBV12-4 to TRBJ1-6; the D gene is possibly TRBD1 (6 bases). The germline V and J ends were trimmed by 6 bases and 10 bases, with 19 bases remaining between them. The CDR3 is 15 residues long.

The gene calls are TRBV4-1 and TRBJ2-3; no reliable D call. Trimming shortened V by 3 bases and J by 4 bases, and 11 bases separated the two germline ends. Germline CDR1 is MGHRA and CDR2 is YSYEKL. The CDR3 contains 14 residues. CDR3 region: CASSQAVVSDTQYF. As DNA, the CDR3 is TGCGCCAGCAGCCAGGCGGTGGTGTCAGATACGCAGTATTTT.

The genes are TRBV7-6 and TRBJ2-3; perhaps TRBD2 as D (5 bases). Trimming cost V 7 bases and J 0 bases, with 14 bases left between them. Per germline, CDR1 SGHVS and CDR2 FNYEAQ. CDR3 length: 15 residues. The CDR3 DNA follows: TGTGCCAGCAACCCGGGATTGGCTAGCACAGATACGCAGTATTTT. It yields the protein CASNPGLASTDTQYF.

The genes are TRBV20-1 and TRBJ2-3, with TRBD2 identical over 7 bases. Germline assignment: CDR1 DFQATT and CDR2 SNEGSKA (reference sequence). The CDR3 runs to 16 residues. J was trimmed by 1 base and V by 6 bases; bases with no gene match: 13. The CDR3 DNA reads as TGCAGTGCCTCGTCGATTTTCAGCGGGGGCACAGATACGCAGTATTTT. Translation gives CSASSIFSGGTDTQYF.

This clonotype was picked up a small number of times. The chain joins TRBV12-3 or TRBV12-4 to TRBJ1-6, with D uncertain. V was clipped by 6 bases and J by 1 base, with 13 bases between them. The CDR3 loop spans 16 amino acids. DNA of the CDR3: TGTGCCAGCAGGCCCTCGTCAGGTTCCTATAATTCACCCCTCCACTTT. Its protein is CASRPSSGSYNSPLHF.

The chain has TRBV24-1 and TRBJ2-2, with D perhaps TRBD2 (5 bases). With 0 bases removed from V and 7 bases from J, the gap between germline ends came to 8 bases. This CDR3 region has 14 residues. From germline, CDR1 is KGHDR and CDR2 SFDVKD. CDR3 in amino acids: CATSDLRADGELFF. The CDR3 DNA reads TGTGCCACCAGTGATTTGAGAGCGGACGGGGAGCTGTTTTTT.

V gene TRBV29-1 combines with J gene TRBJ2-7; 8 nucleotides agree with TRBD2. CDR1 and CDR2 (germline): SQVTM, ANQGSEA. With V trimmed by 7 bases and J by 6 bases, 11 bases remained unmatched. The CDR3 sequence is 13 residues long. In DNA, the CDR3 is TGCAGCGCTTGGCTCGGGACTAGAAGCGAGCAGTACTTC. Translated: CSAWLGTRSEQYF.

CDR3 DNA: TGTGCCAGCAGCTTAGTTGCATTCTCCTACGAGCAGTACTTC. Amino acids: CASSLVAFSYEQYF. The genes are TRBV11-1 and TRBJ2-7; D is unclear. Germline V gene sequence: CDR1 SGHAT, CDR2 FQDESV (reference sequence). Trimming took 1 base from V and 0 from J, leaving 7 bases between them. The CDR3 extends over 14 amino acids.

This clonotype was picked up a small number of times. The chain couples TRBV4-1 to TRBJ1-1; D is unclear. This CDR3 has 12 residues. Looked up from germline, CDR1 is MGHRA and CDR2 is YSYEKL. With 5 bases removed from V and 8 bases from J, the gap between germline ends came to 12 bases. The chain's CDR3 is CASSDIGLEAFF. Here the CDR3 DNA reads TGCGCCAGCAGCGACATAGGCCTAGAAGCTTTCTTT.

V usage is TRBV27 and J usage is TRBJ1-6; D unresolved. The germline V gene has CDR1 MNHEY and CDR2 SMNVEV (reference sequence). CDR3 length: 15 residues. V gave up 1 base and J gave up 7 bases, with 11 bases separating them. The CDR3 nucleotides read TGTGCCAGCAGTTTATACTTGTCGGGAAATTCACCCCTCCACTTT. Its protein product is CASSLYLSGNSPLHF.

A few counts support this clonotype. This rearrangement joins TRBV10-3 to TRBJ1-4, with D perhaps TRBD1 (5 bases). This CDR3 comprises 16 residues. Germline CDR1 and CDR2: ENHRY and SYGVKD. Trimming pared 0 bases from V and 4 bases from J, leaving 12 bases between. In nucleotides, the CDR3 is TGTGCCATCAGTGAGTCTTTGACAGCCAATAATGAAAAACTGTTTTTT. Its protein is CAISESLTANNEKLFF.

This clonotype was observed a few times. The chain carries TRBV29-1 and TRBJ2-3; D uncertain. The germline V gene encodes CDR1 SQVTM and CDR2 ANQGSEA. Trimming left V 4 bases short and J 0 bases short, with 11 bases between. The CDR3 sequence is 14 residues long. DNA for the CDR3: TGCAGCGTTGTTGCTGGGTTAAGCACAGATACGCAGTATTTT. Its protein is CSVVAGLSTDTQYF.

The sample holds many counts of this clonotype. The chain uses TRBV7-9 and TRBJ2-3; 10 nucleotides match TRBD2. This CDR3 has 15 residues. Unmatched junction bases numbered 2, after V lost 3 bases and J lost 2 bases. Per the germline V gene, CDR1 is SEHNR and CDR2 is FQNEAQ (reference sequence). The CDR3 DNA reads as TGTGCCAGCAGCTTTAGCGGGGGGACCACAGATACGCAGTATTTT. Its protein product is CASSFSGGTTDTQYF.

The CDR3 DNA sequence: TGTGCCAGCAGCCCCATGGGGGGCTACGAGCAGTACTTC. This codes for CASSPMGGYEQYF. J is TRBJ2-7 and V is TRBV7-7; possible D gene TRBD2, 6 bases. Trimming took off 5 bases at V and 3 bases at J, with 11 bases between the two ends. Germline values: CDR1 SSHAT, CDR2 FNYEAQ (reference sequence). The CDR3 is 13 residues long.

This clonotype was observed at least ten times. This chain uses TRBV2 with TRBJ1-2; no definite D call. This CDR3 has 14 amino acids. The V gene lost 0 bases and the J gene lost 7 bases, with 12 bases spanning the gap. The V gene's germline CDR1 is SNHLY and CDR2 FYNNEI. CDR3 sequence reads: CASSEALAFGGYTF. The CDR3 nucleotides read TGTGCCAGCAGTGAAGCGCTTGCCTTCGGTGGCTACACCTTC. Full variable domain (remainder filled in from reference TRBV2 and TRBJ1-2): EPEVTQTPSHQVTQMGQEVILRCVPISNHLYFYWYRQILGQKVEFLVSFYNNEISEKSEIFDDQFSVERPDGSNFTLKIRSTKLEDSAMYFCASSEALAFGGYTFGSGTRLTVV.

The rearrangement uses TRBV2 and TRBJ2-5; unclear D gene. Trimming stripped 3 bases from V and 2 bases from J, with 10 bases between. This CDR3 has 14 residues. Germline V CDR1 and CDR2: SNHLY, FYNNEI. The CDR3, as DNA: TGTGCCAGCAGTGACTTTTTCGGGCAAGAGACCCAGTACTTC. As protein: CASSDFFGQETQYF.

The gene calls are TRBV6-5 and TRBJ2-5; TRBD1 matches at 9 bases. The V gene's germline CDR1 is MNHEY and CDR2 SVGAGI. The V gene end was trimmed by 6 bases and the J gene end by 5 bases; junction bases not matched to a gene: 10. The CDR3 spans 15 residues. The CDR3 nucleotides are TGTGCCAGCAGCCTCCAGACAGGGGGTAGCGAGACCCAGTACTTC. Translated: CASSLQTGGSETQYF.

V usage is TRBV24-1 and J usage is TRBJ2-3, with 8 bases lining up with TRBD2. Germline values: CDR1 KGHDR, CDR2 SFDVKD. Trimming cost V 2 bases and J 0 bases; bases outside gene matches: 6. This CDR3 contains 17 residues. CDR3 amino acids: CATSDWGGGLSTDTQYF. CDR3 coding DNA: TGTGCCACCAGTGATTGGGGCGGGGGGCTCAGCACAGATACGCAGTATTTT.

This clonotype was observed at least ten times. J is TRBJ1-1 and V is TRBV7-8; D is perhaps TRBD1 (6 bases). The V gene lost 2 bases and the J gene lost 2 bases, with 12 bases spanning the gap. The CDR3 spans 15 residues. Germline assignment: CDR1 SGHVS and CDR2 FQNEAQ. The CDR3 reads CASSLQGTINTEAFF. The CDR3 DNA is TGTGCCAGCAGCTTACAGGGGACAATCAACACTGAAGCTTTCTTT.

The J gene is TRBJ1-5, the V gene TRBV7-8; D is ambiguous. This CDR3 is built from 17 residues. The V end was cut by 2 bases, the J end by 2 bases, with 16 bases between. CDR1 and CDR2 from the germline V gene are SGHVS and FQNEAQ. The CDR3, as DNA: TGTGCCAGCAGCTTAAGTCCCCATCTCGGGGGCAATCAGCCCCAGCATTTT. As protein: CASSLSPHLGGNQPQHF.

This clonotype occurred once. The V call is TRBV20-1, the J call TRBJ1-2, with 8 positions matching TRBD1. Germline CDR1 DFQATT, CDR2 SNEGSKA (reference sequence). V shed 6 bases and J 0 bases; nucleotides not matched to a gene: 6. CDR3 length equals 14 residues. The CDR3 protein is CSALGTGANYGYTF. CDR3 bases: TGCAGTGCCCTGGGGACAGGCGCTAACTATGGCTACACCTTC.

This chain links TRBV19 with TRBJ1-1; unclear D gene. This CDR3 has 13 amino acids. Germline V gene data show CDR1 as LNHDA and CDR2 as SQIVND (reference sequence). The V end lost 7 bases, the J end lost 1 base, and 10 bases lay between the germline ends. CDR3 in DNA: TGTGCCAGTAAATGGGTAACGAACACTGAAGCTTTCTTT. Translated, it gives CASKWVTNTEAFF.

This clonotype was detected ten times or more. CDR3 protein: CASSADGIGEQYF. CDR3 DNA: TGTGCCAGCAGCGCCGACGGGATTGGCGAGCAGTACTTC. V usage is TRBV7-2 and J usage is TRBJ2-7; D may be TRBD2 (5 bases). Trimming removed 5 bases from V and 6 bases from J, with 14 bases in between. The CDR3 runs to 13 residues. Germline V gene lookup returns CDR1 SGHTA and CDR2 FQGNSA.